These T cell receptor beta chains were read from a single sample in a study of cytomegalovirus exposure and HLA in healthy donors. Some clones are missing from TCRdb's copy, which holds only in-frame ones; the method was immunoSEQ multiplex PCR. The data hold 65,000 to 90,000 clones, with nearly 80% observed a single time. The sequenced sample was PBMCs. The receptors stem from a woman in her thirties or forties in good health and CMV-seropositive. CDR3s include the opening cysteine and the closing phenylalanine or tryptophan.

V gene: TRBV27
CDR3 protein: CASSGTGGGLEQPQHF

V gene: TRBV9
CDR3 protein: CASSVDSLSGGSGGELFF

V gene: TRBV7-3
CDR3 protein: CASSPGISYNEQFF

V gene: TRBV7-6
CDR3 protein: CASSNSNQPQHF

V gene: TRBV27
CDR3 protein: CASSLAGLNTEAFF

V gene: TRBV9
CDR3 protein: CASSVAPGTYEQYF

V gene: TRBV30
CDR3 protein: CAWKAGTSGTTDTQYF

V gene: TRBV7-2
CDR3 protein: CASSPWAGNNNEQFF

V gene: TRBV10-3
CDR3 protein: CAISEDKSGELFF

V gene: TRBV28
CDR3 protein: CASSSTRTGKRTGELFF

V gene: TRBV6-6
CDR3 protein: CVGGGRVNGYTF

V gene: TRBV19
CDR3 protein: CASSTGQTISPLHF

V gene: TRBV7-3
CDR3 protein: CASSSRGSDTQYF

V gene: TRBV4-1
CDR3 protein: CASSQELAGGREQFF

V gene: TRBV19
CDR3 protein: CASSKLEVNQPQHF

V gene: TRBV7-2
CDR3 protein: CASSLTGLAGFPDTQYF

V gene: TRBV5-1
CDR3 protein: CASSLTGGTGNTIYF

V gene: TRBV7-2
CDR3 protein: CASSPTGSGNTIYF

V gene: TRBV15
CDR3 protein: CATSRDRGSGNTIYF

V gene: TRBV28
CDR3 protein: CASSVAGSEQYF

V gene: TRBV7-2
CDR3 protein: CASSRGTTTEAFF

V gene: TRBV19
CDR3 protein: CASSPGQLYEQYF

V gene: TRBV19
CDR3 protein: CASSRIGTSGGGHEQFF

V gene: TRBV7-3
CDR3 protein: CASSTQGAGTEAFF

V gene: TRBV5-6
CDR3 protein: CASSPDRSVSNQPQHF

V gene: TRBV2
CDR3 protein: CASSEDGGAGETQYF

V gene: TRBV28
CDR3 protein: CASSSTEETQYF

V gene: TRBV15
CDR3 protein: CATSRNRPGSTNEKLFF

V gene: TRBV29-1
CDR3 protein: CSVEGTSGNTDTQYF

V gene: TRBV5-8
CDR3 protein: CASSPEGGASSYNEQFF

V gene: TRBV20-1
CDR3 protein: CSAARGGTQYF

V gene: TRBV5-1
CDR3 protein: CASSFGQGNTGELFF

V gene: TRBV6-4
CDR3 protein: CASSYHITSGNFYEQYF

V gene: TRBV4-1
CDR3 protein: CASSQKIRPGTGDYEQYF

V gene: TRBV9
CDR3 protein: CASSVDRTALTAGAFF

V gene: TRBV9
CDR3 protein: CASSPLGGAYEQYF

V gene: TRBV19
CDR3 protein: CASRPRGLLAYGYTF

V gene: TRBV28
CDR3 protein: CASSLSTGGEEKLFF

V gene: TRBV6-6
CDR3 protein: CASSYSRQGNSPLHF

V gene: TRBV7-9
CDR3 protein: CSSSLGDRGLQETQYF

V gene: TRBV4-1
CDR3 protein: CASSQDGAGGGTDTQYF

V gene: TRBV7-2
CDR3 protein: CASSLIRTEAFF

V gene: TRBV5-4
CDR3 protein: CASRISGGRNTIYF

V gene: TRBV10-3
CDR3 protein: CAINIAGGTDTQYF

V gene: TRBV7-2
CDR3 protein: CASSRQGLQPQHF

V gene: TRBV4-3
CDR3 protein: CASSQDRAKNIQYF

V gene: TRBV7-9
CDR3 protein: CASSPLQQGNEQYF

V gene: TRBV18
CDR3 protein: CASSPGLAGGPDTQYF

V gene: TRBV28
CDR3 protein: CASIPYGGFHEQYF

V gene: TRBV7-8
CDR3 protein: CASSLLLAGGPYEQYF

V gene: TRBV21-1
CDR3 protein: CASSKATSGEYEQYF

V gene: TRBV30
CDR3 protein: CAWSVGTSDKETQYF